These 11 T cell receptor beta chains share one sample of origin, sequenced in a study of T cell responses to AZD1222 COVID-19 vaccine. Repertoires were generated with immunoSEQ multiplex PCR, while TCRdb's copy carries only in-frame clones and drops some. There are 170,000 or so clones in the sample; 75% to 90% occur only once, and around 2.6% lies in the top ten. Sequenced here: peripheral blood, sampled on day 0 of AZD1222 vaccination. These receptor sequences come from an adult in good health.

CDR3 nucleotide sequence: TGTGCCAGCAGTGTATACAGACAAGAGACCCAGTACTTC. As protein: CASSVYRQETQYF. The chain is built from TRBV2 and TRBJ2-5; D ambiguous. With 4 bases removed from V and 2 bases from J, the gap between germline ends came to 8 bases. Germline V CDR1 and CDR2: SNHLY, FYNNEI. This CDR3 contains 13 residues. Variable domain in full (rest from reference TRBV2 and TRBJ2-5): EPEVTQTPSHQVTQMGQEVILRCVPISNHLYFYWYRQILGQKVEFLVSFYNNEISEKSEIFDDQFSVERPDGSNFTLKIRSTKLEDSAMYFCASSVYRQETQYFGPGTRLLVL.

V gene TRBV10-3 combines with J gene TRBJ1-3, with a weak D call TRBD1 (5 bases). The CDR3 has 14 residues. The ends were cut back, 6 bases at V and 0 bases at J, with 9 bases in the middle. Germline lookup yields CDR1 ENHRY and CDR2 SYGVKD. Here the CDR3 reads CAIRDTNSGNTIYF. As DNA, the CDR3 is TGTGCCATCAGGGACACCAACTCTGGAAACACCATATATTTT.

The V gene is TRBV6-6, the J gene TRBJ1-2; D call uncertain. Germline CDR1 is MNHNY and CDR2 is SVGAGI (reference sequence). There are 11 residues in the CDR3. With 4 bases removed from V and 3 bases from J, the gap between germline ends came to 3 bases. Written as DNA, the CDR3 is TGTGCCAGCAGTTCTTACTATGGCTACACCTTC. Residues: CASSSYYGYTF.

This clone showed up just once. One end of the junction does not line up with germline, which may come from a read error. The gene calls are TRBV6-1 and TRBJ2-5; D possibly uses TRBD1 or TRBD2 (6 bases each). Germline V gene data show CDR1 as MNHNS and CDR2 as SASEGT. This CDR3 is built from 14 residues. The CDR3 nucleotides read TGTGCCAGCAGGGAAGGGGGGACTCAAGAGACCCAGTACTTC. Residues: CASREGGTQETQYF.

This clone was picked up one time. The V call is TRBV7-9, the J call TRBJ1-2, with D perhaps matching TRBD1 (5 bases). Germline CDR1 is SEHNR and CDR2 is FQNEAQ (reference sequence). The CDR3 is made up of 16 amino acids. V lost 3 bases and J lost 3, with 17 bases in between. CDR3 in amino acids: CASSLTKTVPHYGYTF. The CDR3 region has the DNA TGTGCCAGCAGCTTGACAAAGACAGTCCCTCACTATGGCTACACCTTC.

This chain uses TRBV15 with TRBJ2-3; tentatively, D is TRBD1 or TRBD2 (6 bases each). The germline V gene encodes CDR1 LNHNV and CDR2 YYDKDF (reference sequence). Trimming left V 10 bases short and J 2 bases short, with 10 bases between. The CDR3 runs 12 residues. DNA of the CDR3: TGTGCCAAAGGGGGGATCACAGATACGCAGTATTTT. It yields the protein CAKGGITDTQYF.

This clone was recorded only once. The chain is built from TRBV9 and TRBJ1-1; D call uncertain. Germline loops: CDR1 SGDLS, CDR2 YYNGEE. This CDR3 comprises 14 residues. The V gene lost 0 bases and the J gene lost 11 bases, with 17 bases spanning the gap. In DNA, the CDR3 is TGTGCCAGCAGCGTAGATGGGGATTCGCAGTCGGCTTTCTTT. Protein product: CASSVDGDSQSAFF.

This sequence joins TRBV11-2 and TRBJ1-2; 7 positions agree with TRBD1. The germline CDR1 and CDR2 sequences are SGHAT and FQNNGV. There are 12 residues in the CDR3. The ends lost 5 bases at V and 8 bases at J; junction bases unmatched: 5. CDR3 nucleotides: TGTGCCAGCAGCCTCGACAGGGACGGCTACACCTTC. Encoded protein: CASSLDRDGYTF.

The genes are TRBV6-5 and TRBJ1-2; 8 bases fit TRBD1. Germline V gene sequence: CDR1 MNHEY, CDR2 SVGAGI. J was trimmed by 4 bases and V by 5 bases; bases with no gene match: 6. This CDR3 comprises 14 residues. The chain's CDR3 is CASSSRGRSYGYTF. The DNA for the CDR3 is TGTGCCAGCAGTAGCAGGGGGCGATCCTATGGCTACACCTTC.

The V and J genes are TRBV18 and TRBJ1-1; TRBD1 agrees at 7 bases. The V segment lost 2 bases and the J segment 1 base; nucleotides outside the gene matches: 7. Germline loops: CDR1 KGHSH, CDR2 LQKENI. The CDR3 covers 16 residues. The CDR3 is CASSPKSPGGNTEAFF. CDR3 coding DNA: TGTGCCAGCTCACCAAAGTCCCCAGGGGGGAACACTGAAGCTTTCTTT.

This rearrangement joins TRBV12-3 or TRBV12-4 to TRBJ1-6, with D unclear. The ends were cut back, 4 bases at V and 7 bases at J, with 8 bases in the middle. The CDR3 has 13 residues. The CDR3 sequence is CASSSVRNSPLHF. In DNA, the CDR3 is TGTGCCAGCAGTTCAGTCAGGAATTCACCCCTCCACTTT.